A single TCR beta chain is shown here with its context. Antigen specificity is unknown. These data belong to a study of T-cell memory formation after mild COVID-19. Overall study: There were largely donor-specific TCR clusters. Study results and caveats: Second-wave clones peaking on day 37 lacked confirmed SARS-CoV-2 specificity. The appearance of some responding clones in pre-infection memory suggested that cross-reactive memory joined. CD4+ contracting clones lay mainly in CM and EM, CD8+ ones in EMRA.

The V gene's germline CDR1 is ENHRY and CDR2 SYGVKD. V was trimmed by 10 bases and J by 4 bases, leaving 16 bases between them. This CDR3 region has 13 residues. TCRdb reprocessed the 5' RACE reads via MiXCR and lists one record per CDR3 protein. Of around 300,000 distinct CDR3 sequences detected, approximately 19% appear once; the ten largest clones hold around 21%. The receptor's source is a man between 18 and 35 years old who had mild COVID-19 (a few samples of this study predate the infection). Cell type and time point are not known. Sequencing was performed on PBMCs or a T cell subset sorted from them (not recorded which). The chain links TRBV10-3 to TRBJ2-5, with D possibly TRBD1 on 7 matching bases. The DNA of the CDR3 is TGTGCCAGCAGGGGGGCTAGCATAGAGACCCAGTACTTC. It yields the protein CASRGASIETQYF.